This TCR beta chain was sequenced for a study of Siglec-9 on CD8 T cells in melanoma. Findings and caveats of the study: Siglec-9 reportedly marks and regulates an effector memory CD8+ T-cell subset apparently accumulating in melanoma tumors.

This clone was picked up a small number of times. Its target is not known. The repertoire was sequenced with immunoSEQ multiplex PCR; TCRdb's copy has only in-frame clones and lacks some. Here the sample spans roughly 1,500 clones, 63% being singletons. V was trimmed by 8 bases and J by 4 bases, leaving 18 bases between them. Germline V CDR1 and CDR2: MNHNS, SASEGT. This CDR3 has 14 residues. This TCR was recovered from a human donor in good health. This sequence joins TRBV6-1 and TRBJ2-7; a weak D match, TRBD2 (5 bases). Sequencing was done on a sample of Siglec-9+ CD8+ T cells sorted from blood. The CDR3 coding sequence is TGTGCCAGCGCCCGAGGGCCCCTCCAATACGAGCAGTACTTC. It codes for CASARGPLQYEQYF.